One TCR beta chain is described in this entry. It lacks a known antigen. Base qualities are not recorded, but no much larger clone differs from it by a single base. The entry originates in a study of somatic mutations in cytotoxic T cells in rheumatoid arthritis (dated by TCRdb to about 2017). General notes on the study: Sorted V beta1+ cells also underwent TCRB sequencing, and some V beta antibody-stained T-cell populations were flow-sorted at nearly 100% purity on a FACSAria II or Sony SH800. To characterize clonality, the study used TCRB deep sequencing while asking whether somatic mutations are carried by expanded CD8+ T-cell clones in newly diagnosed, untreated rheumatoid arthritis. For 60 or so rheumatoid arthritis patients and 20 healthy controls, TCRB deep sequencing was carried out. Patients and controls did not essentially differ in median age, which was nearly identical between the groups.

V gives up 0 bases and J gives up 5 bases, and the segment between their germline ends measures 10 bases. From its cysteine to its phenylalanine, the CDR3 spans 15 amino acids. The entry retains the CDR3 DNA only, 45 bases that are in frame from base 1. In the germline V gene, CDR1 corresponds to MNHEY and CDR2 to SVGAGI. Sequencing of TCRB CDR3 was done on genomic DNA with the immunoSEQ assay. The paper's processing steps were these. Only productive TCRB rearrangements were included in the analyses. A clone was defined by a unique TCRB CDR3 sequence, and clonality was computed as a productive clonality index based on Shannon entropy. To calculate repertoire overlap between two samples, the template counts of each clone were considered relative to each sample's total templates. Flow cytometry-measured V-gene usage correlated with V-gene usage from TCRB sequencing, with a Spearman r of 0.55 to 0.7. TCRdb limited this immuneACCESS table to in-frame rearrangements with V and J called. A share of clones is missing; checked studies link under half to unresolved V genes, and the rest is unexplained. V, J and clone size derive from that table, while D and trimming were established from the DNA sequence. This sample has approximately 33,000 clones in its table, and about four fifths of those were observed once. Roughly 3.2% of the sample is taken by the ten largest.

Here is what the overall study found, with its caveats: There was no significant difference in CD8+ T-cell clonality between rheumatoid arthritis patients and age-matched healthy controls. The largest CD8+ clone made up more than 20% of CD8+ cells in about an eighth of the 65 patients, and blood and synovial fluid shared several identical CD8+ TCRB sequences. The expanded CD8+ clones had unknown antigen targets, and not appearing in virus-specific databases did not rule out that they were virus-specific. The slight TRBV07 underrepresentation in patients was not adjusted for multiple comparisons. In patients, CD8+ clonality rose with age (Spearman r ≈ 0.49), which was not the case in healthy controls.

With a median age of approximately 56 years (range roughly 20-80) and around 60% female, the healthy controls consisted of about 19 blood donors whose buffy coats were used. Flow cytometry confirmed the purity of CD4+ and CD8+ cells that had been isolated by positive magnetic bead selection on an AutoMACS. Peripheral blood mononuclear cells were obtained using density gradient separation with Ficoll-Paque PLUS. Nucleospin Tissue or Tissue XS kits were used to extract DNA from CD4-enriched, CD8-enriched or PBMC samples, and a Qubit 2.0 fluorometer was used for quantification. This clonotype was obtained from a man aged 40-49 years in good health. The rearrangement combines TRBV6-5 with TRBJ2-2, with the D segment identity uncertain. The sequenced sample was CD8+ T cells sorted from blood. The nucleotide sequence reads as follows: TGTGCCAGCAGTTACTCAAAGCGTGGGACCGGGGAGCTGTTTTTT. Its amino acids are CASSYSKRGTGELFF.